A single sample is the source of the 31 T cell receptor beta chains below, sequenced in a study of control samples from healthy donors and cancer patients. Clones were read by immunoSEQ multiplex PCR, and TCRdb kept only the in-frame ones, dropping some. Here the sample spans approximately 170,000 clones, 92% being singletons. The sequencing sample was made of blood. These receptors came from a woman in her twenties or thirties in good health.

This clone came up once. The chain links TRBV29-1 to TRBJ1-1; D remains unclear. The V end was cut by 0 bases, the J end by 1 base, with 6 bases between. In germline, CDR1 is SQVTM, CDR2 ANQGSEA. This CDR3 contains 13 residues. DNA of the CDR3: TGCAGCGTTGAAGAGGTGGGGAACACTGAAGCTTTCTTT. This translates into CSVEEVGNTEAFF.

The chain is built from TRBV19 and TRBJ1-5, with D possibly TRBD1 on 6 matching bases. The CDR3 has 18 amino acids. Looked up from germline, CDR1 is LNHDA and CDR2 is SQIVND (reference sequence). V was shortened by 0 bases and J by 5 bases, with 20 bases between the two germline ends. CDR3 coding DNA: TGTGCCAGTAGTATAGATCCGGGTCGGACAGCAGGGCATCAGCCCCAGCATTTT. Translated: CASSIDPGRTAGHQPQHF.

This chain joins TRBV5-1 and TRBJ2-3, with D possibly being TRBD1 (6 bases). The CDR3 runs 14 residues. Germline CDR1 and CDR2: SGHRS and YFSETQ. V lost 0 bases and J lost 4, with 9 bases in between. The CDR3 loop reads CASSLVQGSDTQYF. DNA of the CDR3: TGCGCCAGCAGCTTGGTACAGGGCTCAGATACGCAGTATTTT.

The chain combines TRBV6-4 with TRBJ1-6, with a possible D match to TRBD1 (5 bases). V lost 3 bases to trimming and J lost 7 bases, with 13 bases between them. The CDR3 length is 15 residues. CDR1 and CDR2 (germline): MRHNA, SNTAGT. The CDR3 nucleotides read TGTGCCAGCAGTGAGGTCGCGGGGGGGAATTCACCCCTCCACTTT. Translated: CASSEVAGGNSPLHF.

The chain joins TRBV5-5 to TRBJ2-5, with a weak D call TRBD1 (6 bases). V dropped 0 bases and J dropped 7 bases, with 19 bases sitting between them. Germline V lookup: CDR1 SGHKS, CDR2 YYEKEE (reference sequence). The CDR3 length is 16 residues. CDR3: CASSLGPRGQSPTQYF. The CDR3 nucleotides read TGTGCCAGCAGCTTGGGCCCCAGGGGCCAAAGCCCGACCCAGTACTTC.

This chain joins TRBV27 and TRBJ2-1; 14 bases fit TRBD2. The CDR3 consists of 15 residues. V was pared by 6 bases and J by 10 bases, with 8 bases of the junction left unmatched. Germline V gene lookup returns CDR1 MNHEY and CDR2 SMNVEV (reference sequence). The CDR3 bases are TGTGCCAGCAGCACGGGACTAGCGGGGGTGGGGGAGCAGTTCTTC. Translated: CASSTGLAGVGEQFF.

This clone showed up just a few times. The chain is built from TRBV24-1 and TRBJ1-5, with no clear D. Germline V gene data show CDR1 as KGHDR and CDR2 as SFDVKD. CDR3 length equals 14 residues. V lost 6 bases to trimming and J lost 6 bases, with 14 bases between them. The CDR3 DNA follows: TGTGCCACCAGTCCTCAGTCGACGAGTCAGCCCCAGCATTTT. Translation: CATSPQSTSQPQHF.

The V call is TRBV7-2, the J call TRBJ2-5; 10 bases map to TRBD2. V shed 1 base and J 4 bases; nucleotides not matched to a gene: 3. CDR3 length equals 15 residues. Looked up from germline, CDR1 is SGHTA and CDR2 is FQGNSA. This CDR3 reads CASSLVASGRETQYF. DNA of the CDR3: TGTGCCAGCAGCTTAGTGGCTAGCGGGAGAGAGACCCAGTACTTC. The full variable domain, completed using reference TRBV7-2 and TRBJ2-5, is GAGVSQSPSNKVTEKGKDVELRCDPISGHTALYWYRQSLGQGLEFLIYFQGNSAPDKSGLPSDRFSAERTGGSVSTLTIQRTQQEDSAVYLCASSLVASGRETQYFGPGTRLLVL.

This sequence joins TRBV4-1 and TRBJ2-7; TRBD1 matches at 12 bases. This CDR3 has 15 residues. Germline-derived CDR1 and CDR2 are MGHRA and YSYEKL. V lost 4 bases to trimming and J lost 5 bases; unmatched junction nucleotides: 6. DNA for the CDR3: TGCGCCAGCAGCCTCCCGGGACAGGGGGCGAACGAGCAGTACTTC. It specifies CASSLPGQGANEQYF.

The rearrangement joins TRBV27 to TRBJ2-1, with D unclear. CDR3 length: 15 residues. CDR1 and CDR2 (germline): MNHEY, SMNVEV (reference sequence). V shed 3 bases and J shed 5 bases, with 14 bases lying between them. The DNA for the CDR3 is TGTGCCAGCAGTTTCCGTAGCTTTCCCGACAATGAGCAGTTCTTC. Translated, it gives CASSFRSFPDNEQFF.

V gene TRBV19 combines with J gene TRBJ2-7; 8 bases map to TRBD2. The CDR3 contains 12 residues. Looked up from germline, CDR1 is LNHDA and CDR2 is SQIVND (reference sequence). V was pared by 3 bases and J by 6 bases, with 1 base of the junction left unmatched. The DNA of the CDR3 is TGTGCCAGTAGTATCGGGGGGGGCGAGCAGTACTTC. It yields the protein CASSIGGGEQYF. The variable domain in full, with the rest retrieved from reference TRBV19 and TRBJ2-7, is DGGITQSPKYLFRKEGQNVTLSCEQNLNHDAMYWYRQDPGQGLRLIYYSQIVNDFQKGDIAEGYSVSREKKESFPLTVTSAQKNPTAFYLCASSIGGGEQYFGPGTRLTVT.

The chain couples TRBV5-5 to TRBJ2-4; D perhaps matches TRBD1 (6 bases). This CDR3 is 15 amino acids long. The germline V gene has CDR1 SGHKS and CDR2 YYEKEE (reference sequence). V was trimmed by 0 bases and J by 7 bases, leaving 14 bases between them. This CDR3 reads CASSLGRTASNIQYF. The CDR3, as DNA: TGTGCCAGCAGCTTGGGGCGGACAGCCTCTAACATTCAGTACTTC.

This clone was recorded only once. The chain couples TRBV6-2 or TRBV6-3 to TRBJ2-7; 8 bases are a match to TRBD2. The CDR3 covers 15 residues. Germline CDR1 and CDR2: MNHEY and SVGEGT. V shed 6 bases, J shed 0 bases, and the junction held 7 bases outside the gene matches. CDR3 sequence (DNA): TGTGCCAGCAGCTCAACTAGCGGTAACTCCTACGAGCAGTACTTC. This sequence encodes CASSSTSGNSYEQYF.

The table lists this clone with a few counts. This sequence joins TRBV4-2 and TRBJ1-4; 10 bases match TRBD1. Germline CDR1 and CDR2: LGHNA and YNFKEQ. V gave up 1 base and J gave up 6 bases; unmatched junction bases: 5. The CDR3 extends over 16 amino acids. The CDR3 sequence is CASSQVVGTGDEKLFF. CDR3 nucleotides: TGTGCCAGCAGCCAAGTAGTAGGGACAGGGGATGAAAAACTGTTTTTT.

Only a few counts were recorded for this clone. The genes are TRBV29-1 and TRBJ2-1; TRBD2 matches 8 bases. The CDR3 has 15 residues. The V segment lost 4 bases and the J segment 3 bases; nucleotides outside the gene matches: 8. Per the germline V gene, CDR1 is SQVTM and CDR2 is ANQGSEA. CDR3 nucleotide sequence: TGCAGCGTTGCCACTAGCGGAGCTCGCTACAATGAGCAGTTCTTC. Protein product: CSVATSGARYNEQFF.

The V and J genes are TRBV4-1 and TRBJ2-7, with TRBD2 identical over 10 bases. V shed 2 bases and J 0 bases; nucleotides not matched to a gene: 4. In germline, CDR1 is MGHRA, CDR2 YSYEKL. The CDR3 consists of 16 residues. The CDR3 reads CASSQFSSGSSYEQYF. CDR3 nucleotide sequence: TGCGCCAGCAGCCAATTTTCTAGCGGGAGCTCCTACGAGCAGTACTTC.

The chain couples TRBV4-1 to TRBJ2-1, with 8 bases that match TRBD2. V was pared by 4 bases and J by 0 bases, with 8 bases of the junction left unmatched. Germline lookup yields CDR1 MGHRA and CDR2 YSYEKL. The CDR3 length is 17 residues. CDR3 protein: CASSPKASGSSYNEQFF. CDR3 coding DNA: TGCGCCAGCAGCCCGAAGGCAAGCGGGAGCTCCTACAATGAGCAGTTCTTC.

CDR3 region: CASSLTGNSPLHF. CDR3 nucleotides: TGTGCCAGCAGTTTGACGGGAAATTCACCCCTCCACTTT. The gene calls are TRBV12-3 or TRBV12-4 and TRBJ1-6; D is unresolved. V gave up 3 bases and J gave up 7 bases, with 7 bases separating them. CDR3 size: 13 residues.

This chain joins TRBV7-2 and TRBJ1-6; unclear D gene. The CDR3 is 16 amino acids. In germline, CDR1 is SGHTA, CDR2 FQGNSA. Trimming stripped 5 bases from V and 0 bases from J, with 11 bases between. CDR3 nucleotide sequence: TGTGCCAGCAGCCGGCAGCAGAGCTCCTATAATTCACCCCTCCACTTT. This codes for CASSRQQSSYNSPLHF.

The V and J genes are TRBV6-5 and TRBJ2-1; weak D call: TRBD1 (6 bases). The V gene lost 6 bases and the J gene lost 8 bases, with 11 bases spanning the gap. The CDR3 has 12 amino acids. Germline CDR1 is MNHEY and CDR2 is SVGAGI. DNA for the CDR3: TGTGCCAGCAGAGGGACAACCCATGAGCAGTTCTTC. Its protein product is CASRGTTHEQFF.

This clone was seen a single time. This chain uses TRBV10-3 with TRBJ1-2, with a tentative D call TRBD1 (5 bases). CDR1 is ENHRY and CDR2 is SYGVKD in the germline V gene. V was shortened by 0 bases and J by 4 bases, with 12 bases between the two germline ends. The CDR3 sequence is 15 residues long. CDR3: CAISESGRELYGYTF. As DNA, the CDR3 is TGTGCCATCAGTGAGTCGGGACGGGAACTCTATGGCTACACCTTC.

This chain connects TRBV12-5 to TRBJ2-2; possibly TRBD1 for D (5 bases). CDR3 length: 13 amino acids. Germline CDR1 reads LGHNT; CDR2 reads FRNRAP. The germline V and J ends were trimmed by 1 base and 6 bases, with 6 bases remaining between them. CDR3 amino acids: CASGLEGSGELFF. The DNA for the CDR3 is TGTGCTAGTGGTTTGGAGGGGTCCGGGGAGCTGTTTTTT.

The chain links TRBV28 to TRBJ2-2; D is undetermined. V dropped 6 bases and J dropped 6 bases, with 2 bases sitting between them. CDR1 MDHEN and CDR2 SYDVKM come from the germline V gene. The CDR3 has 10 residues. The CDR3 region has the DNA TGTGCCAGCAGGGCCGGGGAGCTGTTTTTT. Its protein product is CASRAGELFF.

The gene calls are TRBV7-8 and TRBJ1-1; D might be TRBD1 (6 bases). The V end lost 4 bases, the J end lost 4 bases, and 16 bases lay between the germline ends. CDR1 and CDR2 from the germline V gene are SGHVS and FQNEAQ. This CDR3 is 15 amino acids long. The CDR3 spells CASSSLQGRGTEAFF. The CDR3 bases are TGTGCCAGCAGCTCACTACAGGGTAGAGGCACTGAAGCTTTCTTT.

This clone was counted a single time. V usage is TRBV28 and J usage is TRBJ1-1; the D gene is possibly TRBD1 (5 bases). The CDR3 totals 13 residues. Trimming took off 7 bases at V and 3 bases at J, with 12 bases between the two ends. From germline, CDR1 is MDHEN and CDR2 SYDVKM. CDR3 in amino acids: CASIPRDHTEAFF. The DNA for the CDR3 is TGTGCCAGCATTCCCAGGGACCACACTGAAGCTTTCTTT.

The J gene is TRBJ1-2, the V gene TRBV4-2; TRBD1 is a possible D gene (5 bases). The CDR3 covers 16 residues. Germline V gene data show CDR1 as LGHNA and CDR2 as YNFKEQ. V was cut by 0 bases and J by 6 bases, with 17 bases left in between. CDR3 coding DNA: TGTGCCAGCAGCCAAGATCTCGCAGGGCGAGGCGATGGCTACACCTTC. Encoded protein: CASSQDLAGRGDGYTF.

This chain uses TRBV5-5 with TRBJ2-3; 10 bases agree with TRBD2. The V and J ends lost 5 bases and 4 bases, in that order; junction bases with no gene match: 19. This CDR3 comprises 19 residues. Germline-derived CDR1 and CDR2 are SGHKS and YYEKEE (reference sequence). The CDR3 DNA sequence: TGTGCCAGCAGTGACCTAGGAGGGACTAGCGATACCCCCCCAGATACGCAGTATTTT. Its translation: CASSDLGGTSDTPPDTQYF. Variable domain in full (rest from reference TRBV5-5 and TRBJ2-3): DAGVTQSPTHLIKTRGQQVTLRCSPISGHKSVSWYQQVLGQGPQFIFQYYEKEERGRGNFPDRFSARQFPNYSSELNVNALLLGDSALYLCASSDLGGTSDTPPDTQYFGPGTRLTVL.

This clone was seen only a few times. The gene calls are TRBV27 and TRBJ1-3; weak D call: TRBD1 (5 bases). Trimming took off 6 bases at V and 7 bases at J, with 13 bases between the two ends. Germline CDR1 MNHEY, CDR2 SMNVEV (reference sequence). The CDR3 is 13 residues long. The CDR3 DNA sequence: TGTGCCAGCAGCTCCGATTGGGGGAACACCATATATTTT. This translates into CASSSDWGNTIYF.

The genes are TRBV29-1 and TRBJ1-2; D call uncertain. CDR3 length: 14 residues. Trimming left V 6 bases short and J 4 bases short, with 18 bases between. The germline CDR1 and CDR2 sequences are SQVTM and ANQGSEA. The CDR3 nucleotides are TGCAGCGTGGTCCGGGATCCAAACCTCTATGGCTACACCTTC. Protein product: CSVVRDPNLYGYTF.

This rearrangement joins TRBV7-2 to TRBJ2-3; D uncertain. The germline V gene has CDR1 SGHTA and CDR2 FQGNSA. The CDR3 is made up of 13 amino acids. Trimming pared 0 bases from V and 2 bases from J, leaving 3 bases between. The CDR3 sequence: CASSLAYTDTQYF. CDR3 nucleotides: TGTGCCAGCAGCTTAGCGTACACAGATACGCAGTATTTT.

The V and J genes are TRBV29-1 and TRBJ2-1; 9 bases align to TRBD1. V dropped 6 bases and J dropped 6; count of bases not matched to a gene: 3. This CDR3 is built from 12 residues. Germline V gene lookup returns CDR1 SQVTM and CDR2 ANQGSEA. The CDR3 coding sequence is TGCAGCGTCTACAGGGGGCTCAATGAGCAGTTCTTC. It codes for CSVYRGLNEQFF.